The clone carrying this T cell receptor (beta chain) was recorded a few times. Its antigen is undetermined. The data derive from a study of regulatory T cells in long-lasting Graves disease. Study-wide results and limits: Favoring TRBV28, TRBJ1-2 and TRBJ2-5 was a feature seen in persistent disease. Exclusively peripheral blood, rather than thyroid tissue, was studied.

Indicated time point: persistent/refractory GD, antithyroid drugs over 5 years with positive TRAb. PBMC RNA served as the TCR library source. iRepertoire HTBI primers and Arm-PCR of CDR3 regions built TCR beta libraries. TCRdb called the multiplex PCR reads again in MiXCR, with one record for every CDR3 protein. The sample includes roughly 400,000 distinct CDR3 sequences, 20% to 25% of them seen just once. The CDR3 runs 15 residues. CDR1 is LNHDA and CDR2 is SQIVND in the germline V gene (reference sequence). Trimming left V 6 bases short and J 2 bases short, with 17 bases between. The chain links TRBV19 to TRBJ2-7; perhaps TRBD1 as D (5 bases). The receptor was derived from a female donor with Graves disease. The source material was peripheral blood mononuclear cells (PBMCs), sampled when the disease was refractory, from a patient treated with antithyroid drugs. This CDR3 reads CASRKRGGRTYEQYF. The CDR3 DNA is TGTGCCAGTAGGAAAAGGGGTGGGCGAACCTACGAGCAGTACTTC. The complete variable domain, with remaining parts taken from reference TRBV19 and TRBJ2-7, reads DGGITQSPKYLFRKEGQNVTLSCEQNLNHDAMYWYRQDPGQGLRLIYYSQIVNDFQKGDIAEGYSVSREKKESFPLTVTSAQKNPTAFYLCASRKRGGRTYEQYFGPGTRLTVT.